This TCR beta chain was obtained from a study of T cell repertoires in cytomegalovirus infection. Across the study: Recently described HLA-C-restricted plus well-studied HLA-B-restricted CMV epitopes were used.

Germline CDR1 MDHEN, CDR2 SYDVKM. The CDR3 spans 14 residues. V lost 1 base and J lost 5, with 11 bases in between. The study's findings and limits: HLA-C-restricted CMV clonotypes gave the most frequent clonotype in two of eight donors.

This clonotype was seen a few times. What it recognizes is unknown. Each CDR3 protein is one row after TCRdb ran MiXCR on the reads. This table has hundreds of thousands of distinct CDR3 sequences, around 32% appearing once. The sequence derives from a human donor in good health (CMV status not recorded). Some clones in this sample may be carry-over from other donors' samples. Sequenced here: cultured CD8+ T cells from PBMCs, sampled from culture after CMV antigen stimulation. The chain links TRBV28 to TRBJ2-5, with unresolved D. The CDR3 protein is CASSLFYRWETQYF. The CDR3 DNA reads TGTGCCAGCAGTTTATTTTACCGTTGGGAGACCCAGTACTTC.